The present T cell receptor (beta chain) was sequenced within a study of cytomegalovirus exposure and HLA in healthy donors. General study findings and limits: A further, later analysis showed that HLA-associated TCR beta chains (compared with equally common others) were more clonally expanded. Three chains linked to CMV were shown in vitro to be specific for CMV antigens.

The V gene lost 5 bases and the J gene lost 5 bases, with 13 bases spanning the gap. Germline CDR1 MRHNA, CDR2 SNTAGT. The CDR3 loop spans 14 amino acids. In the PCR, 60 Vbeta and 13 Jbeta primers were used. Using immunoSEQ multiplex PCR, the repertoire was profiled, and TCRdb retains in-frame clones only, with some absent. The table gives around 130,000 clones; the top ten clones make up 1.5% to 1.7% of it. Concerning this clone: Its antigen remains unidentified.

This chain links TRBV6-4 with TRBJ2-1; D is perhaps TRBD2 (5 bases). This clonotype originated in a woman in her 40s in good health and CMV-seronegative. Sequencing was performed on PBMCs. In DNA form, the CDR3 reads TGTGCCAGCAGTCCCTCCGGGGTAGACAATGAGCAGTTCTTC. Protein: CASSPSGVDNEQFF.